The 5 T cell receptor beta chains presented below share a single source sample, sequenced in a study of T-cell memory formation after mild COVID-19. TCRdb redid the calling of the 5' RACE reads with MiXCR, one entry per CDR3 protein. The sample holds 350,000 to 500,000 distinct CDR3 sequences, more than 20% seen once. What was sequenced was PBMCs or a T cell subset sorted from them (not recorded which). The receptors here all came from an adult woman who had mild COVID-19 (a few samples of this study predate the infection). Cell type and time point are not known.

The rearrangement links TRBV5-1 to TRBJ1-2; D is undetermined. The CDR3 contains 14 residues. The ends were cut back, 1 base at V and 7 bases at J, with 14 bases in the middle. Germline assignment: CDR1 SGHRS and CDR2 YFSETQ. The CDR3 here is CASSLTLQTRGYTF. Here the CDR3 DNA reads TGCGCCAGCAGCTTGACCCTTCAGACTCGTGGCTACACCTTC.

Note on this clonotype: The junction departs from germline at one end; a sequencing error may be responsible. The rearrangement joins TRBV7-2 to TRBJ2-3, with D possibly TRBD2 on 6 matching bases. The germline gives CDR1 SGHTA, CDR2 FQGNSA. The CDR3 contains 13 residues. CDR3 residues: CASSLARGDTQYF. For the CDR3, the DNA is TGTGCCAGCAGCCTAGCCCGGGGGGATACGCAGTATTTT.

This clonotype was recorded a few times. Relative to the germline gene, one junction end is altered; a read error may explain this. The chain has TRBV7-7 and TRBJ2-5; TRBD2 matches 9 bases. This CDR3 has 16 amino acids. Germline values: CDR1 SSHAT, CDR2 FNYEAQ (reference sequence). CDR3 sequence (DNA): TGTGCTAGCAGCTTAGCCCCTAGCGGGATGGGAGAGACCCAGTACTTC. Encoded protein: CASSLAPSGMGETQYF.

This clonotype came up a few times. The CDR3 spells CASSSGVASWTGTDTQYF. Written as DNA, the CDR3 is TGCGCCAGCAGCTCGGGAGTGGCTAGCTGGACTGGCACAGATACGCAGTATTTT. This chain links TRBV5-1 with TRBJ2-3; D may be TRBD2 (6 bases). This CDR3 contains 18 residues. Between the trimmed V and J ends, which lost 3 bases and 1 base, there was a span of 21 bases. Germline CDR1 and CDR2: SGHRS and YFSETQ.

The V and J genes are TRBV20-1 and TRBJ2-7; 8 bases fit TRBD2. The CDR3 spans 14 residues. Germline CDR1 is DFQATT and CDR2 is SNEGSKA (reference sequence). Trimming cost V 3 bases and J 5 bases; bases outside gene matches: 9. CDR3 nucleotide sequence: TGCAGTGCTAGGGGGGGGACTAGGGTCCACGAGCAGTACTTC. Translated, it gives CSARGGTRVHEQYF.